A selection of T cell receptor beta chains follows, all from one sample in a study of control samples from healthy donors and cancer patients. Sequenced by immunoSEQ multiplex PCR; TCRdb stores in-frame clones only, minus some. The top ten clones hold over 2.5% of a sample with some 74,000 clones, about 95% of them seen once. Sequenced: blood. The receptors here all came from a woman under 40 in good health. CDR3s include the opening cysteine and the closing phenylalanine or tryptophan. A D gene is named only where the DNA matches it firmly. The listing skips clone size in some rows; elsewhere it reads once, few, many or a size class.

CDR3 length: 12
V gene: TRBV29-1
J gene: TRBJ1-1
D gene: .
clone size: .
CDR3 protein: CSVKGGFVEAFF
CDR3 DNA: TGCAGCGTAAAGGGAGGGTTCGTTGAAGCTTTCTTT

CDR3 length: 14
V gene: TRBV2
J gene: TRBJ1-5
D gene: .
clone size: .
CDR3 protein: CASSPTESNQPQHF
CDR3 DNA: TGTGCCAGCAGCCCAACTGAGAGCAATCAGCCCCAGCATTTT

CDR3 length: 19
V gene: TRBV4-1
J gene: TRBJ2-3
D gene: .
clone size: .
CDR3 protein: CASSLRGGGGLSSTDTQYF
CDR3 DNA: TGCGCCAGCAGCCTAAGAGGGGGCGGGGGGCTATCTAGCACAGATACGCAGTATTTT

CDR3 length: 12
V gene: TRBV6-1
J gene: TRBJ1-1
D gene: TRBD1
clone size: .
CDR3 protein: CASRDRDSEAFF
CDR3 DNA: TGTGCCAGCAGGGACAGGGATTCTGAAGCTTTCTTT

CDR3 length: 15
V gene: TRBV5-1
J gene: TRBJ1-2
D gene: TRBD1
clone size: .
CDR3 protein: CASSLEQGPNYGYTF
CDR3 DNA: TGCGCCAGCAGCTTGGAACAGGGGCCTAACTATGGCTACACCTTC

CDR3 length: 14
V gene: TRBV15
J gene: TRBJ1-5
D gene: .
clone size: .
CDR3 protein: CATVSDRGNQPQHF
CDR3 DNA: TGTGCCACCGTATCGGACAGAGGCAATCAGCCCCAGCATTTT

CDR3 length: 15
V gene: TRBV28
J gene: TRBJ2-2
D gene: .
clone size: .
CDR3 protein: CASTRARVDTGELFF
CDR3 DNA: TGTGCCAGCACAAGGGCCAGGGTCGACACCGGGGAGCTGTTTTTT

CDR3 length: 14
V gene: TRBV5-6
J gene: TRBJ2-1
D gene: TRBD1
clone size: .
CDR3 protein: CASTDRVPPWVQFF
CDR3 DNA: TGTGCCAGCACGGACAGGGTGCCCCCGTGGGTGCAGTTCTTC

CDR3 length: 16
V gene: TRBV4-1
J gene: TRBJ1-5
D gene: TRBD1
clone size: .
CDR3 protein: CASRVGTGGKDQPQHF
CDR3 DNA: TGCGCCAGCAGGGTAGGGACAGGGGGCAAGGATCAGCCCCAGCATTTT

CDR3 length: 14
V gene: TRBV6-5
J gene: TRBJ2-5
D gene: .
clone size: .
CDR3 protein: CASSTGRGQRTQYF
CDR3 DNA: TGTGCCAGCAGCACCGGACGGGGGCAGCGGACCCAGTACTTC

CDR3 length: 18
V gene: TRBV19
J gene: TRBJ1-5
D gene: TRBD1
clone size: .
CDR3 protein: CASSPLRGQGKGNQPQHF
CDR3 DNA: TGTGCCAGTAGCCCCCTCAGGGGACAGGGGAAGGGGAATCAGCCCCAGCATTTT

CDR3 length: 11
V gene: TRBV5-4
J gene: TRBJ2-1
D gene: .
clone size: once
CDR3 protein: CASSLYNEQFF
CDR3 DNA: TGTGCCAGCAGCTTGTACAATGAGCAGTTCTTC

CDR3 length: 16
V gene: TRBV27
J gene: TRBJ1-6
D gene: .
clone size: once
CDR3 protein: CASMEAGVSYNSPLHF
CDR3 DNA: TGTGCCAGCATGGAAGCGGGGGTCTCCTATAATTCACCCCTCCACTTT

CDR3 length: 15
V gene: TRBV15
J gene: TRBJ1-4
D gene: .
clone size: .
CDR3 protein: CATSGDRLLNEKLFF
CDR3 DNA: TGTGCCACCAGCGGGGACCGTCTACTTAATGAAAAACTGTTTTTT

CDR3 length: 13
V gene: TRBV5-1
J gene: TRBJ1-2
D gene: TRBD1
clone size: .
CDR3 protein: CASSPQGAQGYTF
CDR3 DNA: TGCGCCAGCAGCCCACAGGGGGCGCAGGGCTACACCTTC

CDR3 length: 13
V gene: TRBV6-5
J gene: TRBJ1-1
D gene: TRBD1
clone size: .
CDR3 protein: CASRSGQGAMAFF
CDR3 DNA: TGTGCCAGCAGATCGGGACAGGGGGCTATGGCTTTCTTT

CDR3 length: 15
V gene: TRBV3-1/TRBV3-2
J gene: TRBJ2-7
D gene: .
clone size: .
CDR3 protein: CASSQEPGSTYEQYF
CDR3 DNA: TGTGCCAGCAGCCAGGAACCGGGCAGCACCTACGAGCAGTACTTC

CDR3 length: 15
V gene: TRBV24-1
J gene: TRBJ2-4
D gene: .
clone size: .
CDR3 protein: CATSDRASGKNIQYF
CDR3 DNA: TGTGCCACCAGTGACAGGGCTTCGGGCAAAAACATTCAGTACTTC

CDR3 length: 15
V gene: TRBV9
J gene: TRBJ2-3
D gene: TRBD2
clone size: .
CDR3 protein: CASSPQRGGLNTQYF
CDR3 DNA: TGTGCCAGCAGCCCGCAGCGGGGGGGCCTTAATACGCAGTATTTT

CDR3 length: 15
V gene: TRBV25-1
J gene: TRBJ1-5
D gene: TRBD1
clone size: .
CDR3 protein: CASSEATGAGQPQHF
CDR3 DNA: TGTGCCAGCAGTGAGGCGACAGGGGCCGGTCAGCCCCAGCATTTT

CDR3 length: 13
V gene: TRBV14
J gene: TRBJ2-2
D gene: .
clone size: .
CDR3 protein: CASSHWGRGELFF
CDR3 DNA: TGTGCCAGCAGCCACTGGGGGCGCGGGGAGCTGTTTTTT

CDR3 length: 14
V gene: TRBV6-2/TRBV6-3
J gene: TRBJ1-5
D gene: TRBD1
clone size: .
CDR3 protein: CASSYGQGIEPQHF
CDR3 DNA: TGTGCCAGCAGTTACGGACAGGGGATTGAGCCCCAGCATTTT

CDR3 length: 12
V gene: TRBV11-3
J gene: TRBJ1-1
D gene: .
clone size: .
CDR3 protein: CASSFQGTEAFF
CDR3 DNA: TGTGCCAGCAGCTTTCAGGGCACTGAAGCTTTCTTT

CDR3 length: 15
V gene: TRBV11-2
J gene: TRBJ1-1
D gene: TRBD1
clone size: .
CDR3 protein: CASSTQGAGGTEAFF
CDR3 DNA: TGTGCCAGCAGCACCCAAGGGGCAGGGGGCACTGAAGCTTTCTTT

CDR3 length: 12
V gene: TRBV28
J gene: TRBJ1-1
D gene: .
clone size: .
CDR3 protein: CASELGDRKAFF
CDR3 DNA: TGTGCCAGTGAATTGGGCGATAGGAAAGCTTTCTTT

CDR3 length: 16
V gene: TRBV29-1
J gene: TRBJ1-2
D gene: TRBD1
clone size: .
CDR3 protein: CSVLPPGQGASLGYTF
CDR3 DNA: TGCAGCGTTCTACCCCCGGGACAGGGGGCCTCACTTGGCTACACCTTC

CDR3 length: 15
V gene: TRBV18
J gene: TRBJ2-7
D gene: TRBD1
clone size: .
CDR3 protein: CASSPVGDSTYEQYF
CDR3 DNA: TGTGCCAGCTCACCAGTGGGGGACAGCACCTACGAGCAGTACTTC

CDR3 length: 14
V gene: TRBV9
J gene: TRBJ1-3
D gene: .
clone size: .
CDR3 protein: CASSVGSFGNTIYF
CDR3 DNA: TGTGCCAGCAGCGTAGGCAGCTTTGGAAACACCATATATTTT

CDR3 length: 17
V gene: TRBV9
J gene: TRBJ2-5
D gene: TRBD2
clone size: once
CDR3 protein: CASSVGGGGAFQETQYF
CDR3 DNA: TGTGCCAGCAGCGTAGGAGGCGGGGGGGCATTCCAAGAGACCCAGTACTTC

CDR3 length: 13
V gene: TRBV7-2
J gene: TRBJ2-5
D gene: .
clone size: .
CDR3 protein: CASSSTSQETQYF
CDR3 DNA: TGTGCCAGCAGCTCCACTAGTCAAGAGACCCAGTACTTC

CDR3 length: 15
V gene: TRBV19
J gene: TRBJ2-1
D gene: .
clone size: .
CDR3 protein: CASSIPLSSYNEQFF
CDR3 DNA: TGTGCCAGTAGTATCCCGCTGAGCTCCTACAATGAGCAGTTCTTC

CDR3 length: 16
V gene: TRBV19
J gene: TRBJ1-5
D gene: .
clone size: once
CDR3 protein: CASSIREVSPGVPQHF
CDR3 DNA: TGTGCCAGTAGTATTAGGGAGGTGTCTCCGGGGGTCCCCCAGCATTTT

CDR3 length: 16
V gene: TRBV11-2
J gene: TRBJ2-3
D gene: TRBD2
clone size: .
CDR3 protein: CASSPTSGGARDTQYF
CDR3 DNA: TGTGCCAGCAGCCCGACTAGCGGGGGGGCAAGAGATACGCAGTATTTT

CDR3 length: 15
V gene: TRBV28
J gene: TRBJ1-6
D gene: .
clone size: .
CDR3 protein: CASSSEGTPGSPLHF
CDR3 DNA: TGTGCCAGCAGTTCTGAGGGGACACCGGGTTCACCCCTCCACTTT

CDR3 length: 15
V gene: TRBV7-2
J gene: TRBJ1-5
D gene: .
clone size: once
CDR3 protein: CASSLAVYSNQPQHF
CDR3 DNA: TGTGCCAGCAGCTTAGCCGTATATAGCAATCAGCCCCAGCATTTT

CDR3 length: 16
V gene: TRBV5-5
J gene: TRBJ2-3
D gene: TRBD1
clone size: .
CDR3 protein: CASSLRPGTGTDTQYF
CDR3 DNA: TGTGCCAGCAGCTTGAGGCCCGGGACAGGGACAGATACGCAGTATTTT

CDR3 length: 15
V gene: TRBV9
J gene: TRBJ1-5
D gene: TRBD1
clone size: .
CDR3 protein: CASSVAGGVGQPQHF
CDR3 DNA: TGTGCCAGCAGCGTAGCAGGGGGGGTAGGGCAGCCCCAGCATTTT

CDR3 length: 12
V gene: TRBV7-3
J gene: TRBJ2-2
D gene: .
clone size: .
CDR3 protein: CASSPRAGELFF
CDR3 DNA: TGTGCCAGCAGTCCCCGGGCGGGGGAGCTGTTTTTT

CDR3 length: 12
V gene: TRBV12-3/TRBV12-4
J gene: TRBJ2-3
D gene: .
clone size: once
CDR3 protein: CASSLMADTQYF
CDR3 DNA: TGTGCCAGCAGTTTAATGGCAGATACGCAGTATTTT

CDR3 length: 11
V gene: TRBV7-9
J gene: TRBJ1-1
D gene: .
clone size: .
CDR3 protein: CASSFAAEAFF
CDR3 DNA: TGTGCCAGCAGCTTCGCGGCTGAAGCTTTCTTT

CDR3 length: 18
V gene: TRBV11-3
J gene: TRBJ1-1
D gene: .
clone size: .
CDR3 protein: CASSLEFPGRGGNTEAFF
CDR3 DNA: TGTGCCAGCAGCTTAGAATTTCCGGGCAGGGGAGGGAACACTGAAGCTTTCTTT

CDR3 length: 14
V gene: TRBV24-1
J gene: TRBJ2-1
D gene: .
clone size: .
CDR3 protein: CATSDLLPGGEQFF
CDR3 DNA: TGTGCCACCAGTGATTTGTTGCCGGGCGGTGAGCAGTTCTTC

CDR3 length: 13
V gene: TRBV5-1
J gene: TRBJ1-2
D gene: TRBD1
clone size: .
CDR3 protein: CASRGQGADGYTF
CDR3 DNA: TGCGCCAGCAGAGGACAGGGGGCGGATGGCTACACCTTC

CDR3 length: 14
V gene: TRBV11-2
J gene: TRBJ1-6
D gene: .
clone size: .
CDR3 protein: CASSLGSQSSPLHF
CDR3 DNA: TGTGCCAGCAGCTTAGGATCTCAGAGTTCACCCCTCCACTTT

CDR3 length: 17
V gene: TRBV19
J gene: TRBJ1-4
D gene: .
clone size: .
CDR3 protein: CASSSTLPTLRNEKLFF
CDR3 DNA: TGTGCCAGTAGTAGCACTCTCCCCACTCTAAGAAATGAAAAACTGTTTTTT

CDR3 length: 11
V gene: TRBV4-1
J gene: TRBJ2-1
D gene: .
clone size: .
CDR3 protein: CASSQGREQFF
CDR3 DNA: TGCGCCAGCAGCCAAGGGCGAGAGCAGTTCTTC

CDR3 length: 15
V gene: TRBV10-1
J gene: TRBJ1-1
D gene: .
clone size: once
CDR3 protein: CASSARLGIGTEAFF
CDR3 DNA: TGCGCCAGCAGTGCAAGACTGGGAATCGGCACTGAAGCTTTCTTT

CDR3 length: 14
V gene: TRBV18
J gene: TRBJ1-1
D gene: .
clone size: .
CDR3 protein: CASSPQKGGTEAFF
CDR3 DNA: TGTGCCAGCTCACCTCAAAAGGGCGGCACTGAAGCTTTCTTT

CDR3 length: 14
V gene: TRBV5-4
J gene: TRBJ2-5
D gene: .
clone size: .
CDR3 protein: CASSHQNREETQYF
CDR3 DNA: TGTGCCAGCAGTCATCAAAACAGGGAAGAGACCCAGTACTTC

CDR3 length: 13
V gene: TRBV9
J gene: TRBJ1-2
D gene: .
clone size: .
CDR3 protein: CASSVAVGGGYTF
CDR3 DNA: TGTGCCAGCAGCGTAGCTGTGGGGGGTGGCTACACCTTC

CDR3 length: 15
V gene: TRBV9
J gene: TRBJ2-1
D gene: TRBD2
clone size: .
CDR3 protein: CASSVESGGANEQFF
CDR3 DNA: TGTGCCAGCAGCGTAGAGAGCGGGGGGGCCAATGAGCAGTTCTTC